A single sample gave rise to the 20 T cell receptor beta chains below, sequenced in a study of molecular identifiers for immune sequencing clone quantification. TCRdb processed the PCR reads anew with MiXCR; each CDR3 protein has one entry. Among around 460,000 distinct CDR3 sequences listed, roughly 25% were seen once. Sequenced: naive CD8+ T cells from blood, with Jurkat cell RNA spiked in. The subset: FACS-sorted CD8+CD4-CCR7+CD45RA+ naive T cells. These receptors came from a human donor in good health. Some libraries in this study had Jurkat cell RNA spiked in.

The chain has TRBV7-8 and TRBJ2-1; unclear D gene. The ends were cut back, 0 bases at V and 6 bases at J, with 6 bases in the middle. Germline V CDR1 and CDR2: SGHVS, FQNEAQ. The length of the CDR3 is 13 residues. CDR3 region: CASSLAYANEQFF. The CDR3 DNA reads TGTGCCAGCAGCTTAGCATACGCCAATGAGCAGTTCTTC.

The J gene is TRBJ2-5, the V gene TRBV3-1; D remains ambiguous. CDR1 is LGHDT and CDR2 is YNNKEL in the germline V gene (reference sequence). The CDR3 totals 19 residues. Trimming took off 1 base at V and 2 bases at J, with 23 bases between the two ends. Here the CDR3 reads CASSQVIDVQRKGQETQYF. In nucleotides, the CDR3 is TGTGCCAGCAGCCAAGTTATCGACGTCCAAAGAAAGGGACAAGAGACCCAGTACTTC.

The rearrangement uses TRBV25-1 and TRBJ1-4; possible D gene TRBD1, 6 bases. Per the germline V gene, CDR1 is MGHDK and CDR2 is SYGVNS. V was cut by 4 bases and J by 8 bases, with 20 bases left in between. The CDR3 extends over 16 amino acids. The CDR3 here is CASSGQAQGGVEKLFF. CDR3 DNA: TGTGCCAGCAGTGGACAAGCACAGGGAGGGGTCGAAAAACTGTTTTTT.

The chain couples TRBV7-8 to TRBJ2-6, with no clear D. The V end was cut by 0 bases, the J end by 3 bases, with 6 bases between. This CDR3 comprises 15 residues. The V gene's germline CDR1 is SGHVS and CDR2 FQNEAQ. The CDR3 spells CASSLAGYGANVLTF. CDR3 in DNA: TGTGCCAGCAGCTTAGCCGGGTATGGGGCCAACGTCCTGACTTTC.

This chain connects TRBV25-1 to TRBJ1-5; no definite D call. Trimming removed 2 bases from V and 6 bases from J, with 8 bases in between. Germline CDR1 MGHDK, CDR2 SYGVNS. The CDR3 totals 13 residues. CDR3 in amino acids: CASSELERQPQHF. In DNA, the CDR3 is TGTGCCAGCAGTGAACTCGAGCGTCAGCCCCAGCATTTT.

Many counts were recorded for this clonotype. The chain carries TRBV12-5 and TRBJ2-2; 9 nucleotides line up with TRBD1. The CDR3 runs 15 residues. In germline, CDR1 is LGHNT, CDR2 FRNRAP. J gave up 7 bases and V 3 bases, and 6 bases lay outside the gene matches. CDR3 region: CASGFLTGGNGELFF. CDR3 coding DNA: TGTGCTAGTGGTTTTTTGACAGGGGGAAACGGGGAGCTGTTTTTT.

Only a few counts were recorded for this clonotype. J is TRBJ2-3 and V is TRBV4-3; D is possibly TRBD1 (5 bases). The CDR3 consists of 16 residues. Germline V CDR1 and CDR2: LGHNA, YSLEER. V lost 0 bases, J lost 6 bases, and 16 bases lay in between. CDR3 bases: TGCGCCAGCAGCCAAGATCGGCAGGGATTGGGTGATACGCAGTATTTT. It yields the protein CASSQDRQGLGDTQYF.

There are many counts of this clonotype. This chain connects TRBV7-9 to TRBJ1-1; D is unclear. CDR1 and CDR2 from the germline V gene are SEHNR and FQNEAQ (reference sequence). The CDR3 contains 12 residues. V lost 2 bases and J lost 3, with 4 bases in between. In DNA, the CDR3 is TGTGCCAGCAGCTTACTGGACACTGAAGCTTTCTTT. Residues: CASSLLDTEAFF.

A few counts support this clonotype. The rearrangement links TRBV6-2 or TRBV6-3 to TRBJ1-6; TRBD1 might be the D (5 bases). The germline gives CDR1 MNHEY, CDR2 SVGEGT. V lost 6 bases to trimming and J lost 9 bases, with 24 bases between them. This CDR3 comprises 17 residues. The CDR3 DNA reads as TGTGCCAGCAGAATCCTCTATTTTGGGGGAGGAGTTTCACCCCTCCACTTT. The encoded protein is CASRILYFGGGVSPLHF.

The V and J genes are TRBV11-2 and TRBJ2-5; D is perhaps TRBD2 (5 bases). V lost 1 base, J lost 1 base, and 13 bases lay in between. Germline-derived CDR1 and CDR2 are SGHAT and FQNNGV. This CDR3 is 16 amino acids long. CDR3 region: CASSLGQTRSQETQYF. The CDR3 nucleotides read TGTGCCAGCAGCTTAGGACAAACTAGGAGCCAAGAGACCCAGTACTTC.

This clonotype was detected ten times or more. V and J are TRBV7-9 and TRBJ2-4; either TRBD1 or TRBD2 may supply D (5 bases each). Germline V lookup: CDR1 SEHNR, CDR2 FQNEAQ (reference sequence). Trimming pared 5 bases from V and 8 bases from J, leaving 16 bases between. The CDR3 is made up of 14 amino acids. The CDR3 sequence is CASSPGDGLDIQYF. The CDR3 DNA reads TGTGCCAGCAGCCCTGGGGACGGCCTGGACATTCAGTACTTC. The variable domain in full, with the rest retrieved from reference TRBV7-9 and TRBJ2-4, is DTGVSQNPRHKITKRGQNVTFRCDPISEHNRLYWYRQTLGQGPEFLTYFQNEAQLEKSRLLSDRFSAERPKGSFSTLEIQRTEQGDSAMYLCASSPGDGLDIQYFGAGTRLSVL.

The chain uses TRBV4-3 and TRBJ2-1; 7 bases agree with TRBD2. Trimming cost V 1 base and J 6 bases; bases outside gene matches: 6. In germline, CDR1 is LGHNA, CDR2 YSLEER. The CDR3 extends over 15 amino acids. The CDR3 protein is CASSQGPAGSNEQFF. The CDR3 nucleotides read TGCGCCAGCAGCCAAGGTCCAGCGGGGAGCAATGAGCAGTTCTTC.

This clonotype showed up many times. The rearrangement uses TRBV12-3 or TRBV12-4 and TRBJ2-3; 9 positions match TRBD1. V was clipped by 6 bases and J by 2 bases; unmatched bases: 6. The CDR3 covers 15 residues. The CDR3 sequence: CASRGQGLYTDTQYF. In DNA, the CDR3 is TGTGCCAGCAGGGGACAGGGCTTGTACACAGATACGCAGTATTTT.

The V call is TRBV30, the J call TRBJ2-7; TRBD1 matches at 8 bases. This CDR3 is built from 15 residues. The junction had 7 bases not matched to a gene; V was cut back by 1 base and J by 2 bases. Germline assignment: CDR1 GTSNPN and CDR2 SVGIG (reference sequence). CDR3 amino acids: CAWSDPTGDPYEQYF. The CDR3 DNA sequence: TGTGCCTGGAGTGACCCGACAGGGGACCCCTACGAGCAGTACTTC.

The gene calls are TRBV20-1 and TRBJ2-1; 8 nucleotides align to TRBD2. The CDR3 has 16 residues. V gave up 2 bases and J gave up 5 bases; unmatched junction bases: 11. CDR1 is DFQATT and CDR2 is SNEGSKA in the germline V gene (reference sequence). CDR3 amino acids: CSARPPPGLVNNEQFF. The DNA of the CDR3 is TGCAGTGCTAGACCCCCCCCGGGACTAGTCAACAATGAGCAGTTCTTC.

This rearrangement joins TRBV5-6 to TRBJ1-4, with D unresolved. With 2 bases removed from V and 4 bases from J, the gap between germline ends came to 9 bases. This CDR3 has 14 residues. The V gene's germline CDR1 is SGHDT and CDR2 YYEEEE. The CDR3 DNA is TGTGCCAGCAGCTTACTGCCCGGTAATGAAAAACTGTTTTTT. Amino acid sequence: CASSLLPGNEKLFF.

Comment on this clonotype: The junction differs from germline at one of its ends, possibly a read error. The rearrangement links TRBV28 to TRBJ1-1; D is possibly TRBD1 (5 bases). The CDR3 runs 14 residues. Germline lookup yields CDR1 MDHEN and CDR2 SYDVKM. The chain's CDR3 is CASSLAGLETAAFF. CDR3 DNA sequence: TGTGCCAGCAGTTTAGCAGGGCTCGAGACTGCAGCTTTCTTT.

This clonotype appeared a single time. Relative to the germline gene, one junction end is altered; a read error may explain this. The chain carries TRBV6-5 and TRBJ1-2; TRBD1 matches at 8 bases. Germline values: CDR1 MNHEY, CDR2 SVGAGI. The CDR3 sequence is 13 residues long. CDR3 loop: CASSLQGGYGHTF. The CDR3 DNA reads TGTGCCAGCAGTTTACAGGGGGGCTATGGCCACACCTTC.

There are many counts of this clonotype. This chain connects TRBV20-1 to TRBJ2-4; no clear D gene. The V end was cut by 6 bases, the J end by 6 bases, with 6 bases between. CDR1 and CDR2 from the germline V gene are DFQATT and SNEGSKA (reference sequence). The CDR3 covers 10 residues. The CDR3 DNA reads TGCAGTGCGGAAATAAACATTCAGTACTTC. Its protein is CSAEINIQYF.

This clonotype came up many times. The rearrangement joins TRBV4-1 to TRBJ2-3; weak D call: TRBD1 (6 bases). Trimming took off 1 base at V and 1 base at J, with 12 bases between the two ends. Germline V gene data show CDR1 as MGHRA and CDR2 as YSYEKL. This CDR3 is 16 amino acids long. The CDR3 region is CASSQVGARGTDTQYF. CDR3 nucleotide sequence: TGCGCCAGCAGCCAAGTGGGGGCTCGGGGCACAGATACGCAGTATTTT.